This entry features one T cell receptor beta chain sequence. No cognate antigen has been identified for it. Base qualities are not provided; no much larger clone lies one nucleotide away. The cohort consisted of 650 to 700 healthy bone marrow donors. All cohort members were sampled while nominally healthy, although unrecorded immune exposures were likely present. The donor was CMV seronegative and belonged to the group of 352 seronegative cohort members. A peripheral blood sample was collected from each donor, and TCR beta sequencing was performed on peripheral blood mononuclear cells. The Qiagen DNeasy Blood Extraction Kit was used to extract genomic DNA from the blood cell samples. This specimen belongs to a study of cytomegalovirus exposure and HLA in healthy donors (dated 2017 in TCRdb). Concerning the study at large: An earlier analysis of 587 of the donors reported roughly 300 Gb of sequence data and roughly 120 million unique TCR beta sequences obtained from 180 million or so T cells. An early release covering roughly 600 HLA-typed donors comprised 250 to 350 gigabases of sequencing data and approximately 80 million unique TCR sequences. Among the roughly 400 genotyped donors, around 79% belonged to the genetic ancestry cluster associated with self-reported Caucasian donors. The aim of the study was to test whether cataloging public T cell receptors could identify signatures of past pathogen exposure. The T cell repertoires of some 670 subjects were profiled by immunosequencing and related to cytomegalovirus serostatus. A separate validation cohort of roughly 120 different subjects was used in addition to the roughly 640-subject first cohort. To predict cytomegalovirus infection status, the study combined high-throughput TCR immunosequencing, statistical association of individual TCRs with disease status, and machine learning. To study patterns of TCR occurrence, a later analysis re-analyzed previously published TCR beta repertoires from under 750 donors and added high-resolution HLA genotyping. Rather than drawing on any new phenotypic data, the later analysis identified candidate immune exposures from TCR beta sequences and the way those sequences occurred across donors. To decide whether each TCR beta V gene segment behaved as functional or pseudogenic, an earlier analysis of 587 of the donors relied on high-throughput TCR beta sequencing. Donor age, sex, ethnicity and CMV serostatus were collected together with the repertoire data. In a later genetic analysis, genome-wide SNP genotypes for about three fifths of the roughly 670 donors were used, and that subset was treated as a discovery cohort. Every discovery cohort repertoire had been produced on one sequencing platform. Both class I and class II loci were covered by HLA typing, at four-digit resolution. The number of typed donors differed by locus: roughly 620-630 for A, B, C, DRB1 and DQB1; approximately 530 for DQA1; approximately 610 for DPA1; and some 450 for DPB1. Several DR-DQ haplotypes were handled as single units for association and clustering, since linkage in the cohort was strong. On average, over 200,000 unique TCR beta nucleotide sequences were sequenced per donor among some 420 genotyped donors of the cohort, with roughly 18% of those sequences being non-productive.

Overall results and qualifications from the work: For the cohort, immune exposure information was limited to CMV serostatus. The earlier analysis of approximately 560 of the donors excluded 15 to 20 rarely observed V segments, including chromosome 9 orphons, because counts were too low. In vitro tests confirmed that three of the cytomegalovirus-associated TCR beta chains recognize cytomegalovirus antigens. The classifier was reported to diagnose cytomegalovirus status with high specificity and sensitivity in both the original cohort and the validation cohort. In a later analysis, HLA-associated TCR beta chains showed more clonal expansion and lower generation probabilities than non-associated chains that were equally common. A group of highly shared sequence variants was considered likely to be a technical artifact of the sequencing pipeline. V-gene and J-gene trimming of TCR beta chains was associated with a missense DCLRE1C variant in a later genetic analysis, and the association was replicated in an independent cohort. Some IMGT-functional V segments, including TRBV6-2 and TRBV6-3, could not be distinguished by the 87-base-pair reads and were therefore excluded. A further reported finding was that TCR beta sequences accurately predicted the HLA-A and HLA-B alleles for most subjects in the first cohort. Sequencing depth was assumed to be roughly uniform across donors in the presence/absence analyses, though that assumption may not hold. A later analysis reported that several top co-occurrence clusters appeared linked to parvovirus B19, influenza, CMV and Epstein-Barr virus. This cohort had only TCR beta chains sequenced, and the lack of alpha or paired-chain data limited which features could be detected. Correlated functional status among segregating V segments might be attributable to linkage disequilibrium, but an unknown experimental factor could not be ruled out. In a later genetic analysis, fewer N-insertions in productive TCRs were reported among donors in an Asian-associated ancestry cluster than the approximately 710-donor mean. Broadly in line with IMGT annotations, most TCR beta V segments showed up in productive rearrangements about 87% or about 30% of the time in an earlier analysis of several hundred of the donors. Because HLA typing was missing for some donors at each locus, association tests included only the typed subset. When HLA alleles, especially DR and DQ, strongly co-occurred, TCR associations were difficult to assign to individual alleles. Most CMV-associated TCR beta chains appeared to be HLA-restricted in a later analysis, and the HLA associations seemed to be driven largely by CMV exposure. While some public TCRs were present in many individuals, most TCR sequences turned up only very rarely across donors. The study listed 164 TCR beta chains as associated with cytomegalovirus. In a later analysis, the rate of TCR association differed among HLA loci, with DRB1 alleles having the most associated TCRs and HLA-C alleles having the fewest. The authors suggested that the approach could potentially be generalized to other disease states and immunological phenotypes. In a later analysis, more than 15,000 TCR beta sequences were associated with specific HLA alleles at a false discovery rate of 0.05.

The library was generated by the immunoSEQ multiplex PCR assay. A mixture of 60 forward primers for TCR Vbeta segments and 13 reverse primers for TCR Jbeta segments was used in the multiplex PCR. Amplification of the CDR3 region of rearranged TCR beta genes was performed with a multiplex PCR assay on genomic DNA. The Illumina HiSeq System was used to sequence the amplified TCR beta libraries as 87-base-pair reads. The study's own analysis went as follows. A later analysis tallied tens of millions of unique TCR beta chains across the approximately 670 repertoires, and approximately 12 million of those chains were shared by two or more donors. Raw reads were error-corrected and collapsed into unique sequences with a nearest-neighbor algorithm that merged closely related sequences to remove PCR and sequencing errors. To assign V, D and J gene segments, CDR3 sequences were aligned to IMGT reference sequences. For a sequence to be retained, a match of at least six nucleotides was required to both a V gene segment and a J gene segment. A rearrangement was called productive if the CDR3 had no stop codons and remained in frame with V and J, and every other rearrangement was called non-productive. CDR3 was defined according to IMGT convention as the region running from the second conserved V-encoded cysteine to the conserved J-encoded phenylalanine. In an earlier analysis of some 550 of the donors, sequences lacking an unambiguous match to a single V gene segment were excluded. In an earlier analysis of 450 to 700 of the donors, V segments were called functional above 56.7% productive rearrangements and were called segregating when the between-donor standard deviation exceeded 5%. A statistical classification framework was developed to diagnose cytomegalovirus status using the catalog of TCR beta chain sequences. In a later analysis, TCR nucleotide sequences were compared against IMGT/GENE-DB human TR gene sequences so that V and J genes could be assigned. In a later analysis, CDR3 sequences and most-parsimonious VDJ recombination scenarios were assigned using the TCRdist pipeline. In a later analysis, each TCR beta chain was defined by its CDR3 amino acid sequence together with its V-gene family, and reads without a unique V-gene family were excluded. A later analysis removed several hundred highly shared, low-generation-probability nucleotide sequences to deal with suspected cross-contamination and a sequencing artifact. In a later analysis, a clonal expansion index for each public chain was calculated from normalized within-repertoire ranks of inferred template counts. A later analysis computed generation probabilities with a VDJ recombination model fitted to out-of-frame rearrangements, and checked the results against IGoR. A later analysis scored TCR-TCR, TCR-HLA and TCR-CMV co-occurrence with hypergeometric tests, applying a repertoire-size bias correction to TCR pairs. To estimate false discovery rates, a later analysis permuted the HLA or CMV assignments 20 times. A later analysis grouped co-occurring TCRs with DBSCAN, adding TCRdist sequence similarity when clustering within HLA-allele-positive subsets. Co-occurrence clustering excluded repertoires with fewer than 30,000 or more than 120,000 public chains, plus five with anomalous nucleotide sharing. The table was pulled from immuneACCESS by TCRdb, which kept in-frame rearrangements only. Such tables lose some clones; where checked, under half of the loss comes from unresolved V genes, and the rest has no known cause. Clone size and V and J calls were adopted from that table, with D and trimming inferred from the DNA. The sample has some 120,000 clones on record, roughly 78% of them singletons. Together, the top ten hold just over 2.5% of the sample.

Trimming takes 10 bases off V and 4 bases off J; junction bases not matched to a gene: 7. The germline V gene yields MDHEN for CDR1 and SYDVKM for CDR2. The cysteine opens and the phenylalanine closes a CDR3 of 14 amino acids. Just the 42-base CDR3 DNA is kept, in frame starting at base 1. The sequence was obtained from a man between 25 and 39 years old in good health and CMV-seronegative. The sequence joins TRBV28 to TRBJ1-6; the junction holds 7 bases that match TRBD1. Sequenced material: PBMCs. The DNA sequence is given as TGTGCCACCAACAGGGGTCGGTATAATTCACCCCTCCACTTT. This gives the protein CATNRGRYNSPLHF.